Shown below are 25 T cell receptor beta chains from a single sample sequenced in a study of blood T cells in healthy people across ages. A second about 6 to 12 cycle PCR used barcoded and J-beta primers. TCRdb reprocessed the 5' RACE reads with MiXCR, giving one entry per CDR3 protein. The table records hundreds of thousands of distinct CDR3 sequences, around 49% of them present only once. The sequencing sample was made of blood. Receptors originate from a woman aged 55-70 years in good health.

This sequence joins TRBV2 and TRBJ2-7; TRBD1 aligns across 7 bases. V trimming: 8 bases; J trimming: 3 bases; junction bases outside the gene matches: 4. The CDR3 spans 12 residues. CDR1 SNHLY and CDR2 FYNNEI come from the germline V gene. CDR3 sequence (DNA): TGTGCCAGCCGACAGGGTAACTACGAGCAGTACTTC. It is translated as CASRQGNYEQYF.

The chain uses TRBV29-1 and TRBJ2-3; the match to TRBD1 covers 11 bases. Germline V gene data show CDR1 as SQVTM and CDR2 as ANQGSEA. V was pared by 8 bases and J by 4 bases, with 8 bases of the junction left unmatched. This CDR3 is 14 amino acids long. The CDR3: CSTRRDRGADTQYF. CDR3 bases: TGCAGCACCCGCCGGGACAGGGGGGCAGATACGCAGTATTTT.

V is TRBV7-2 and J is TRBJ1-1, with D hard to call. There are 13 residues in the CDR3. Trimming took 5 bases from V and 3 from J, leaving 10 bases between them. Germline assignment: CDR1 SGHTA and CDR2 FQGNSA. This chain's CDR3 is CASSVGRYTEAFF. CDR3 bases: TGTGCCAGCAGCGTAGGCCGGTACACTGAAGCTTTCTTT.

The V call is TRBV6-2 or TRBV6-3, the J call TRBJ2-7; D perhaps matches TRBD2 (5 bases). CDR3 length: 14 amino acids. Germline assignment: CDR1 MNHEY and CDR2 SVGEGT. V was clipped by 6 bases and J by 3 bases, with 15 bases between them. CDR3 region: CASRARTGYYEQYF. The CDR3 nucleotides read TGTGCCAGCAGAGCCCGGACGGGATACTACGAGCAGTACTTC.

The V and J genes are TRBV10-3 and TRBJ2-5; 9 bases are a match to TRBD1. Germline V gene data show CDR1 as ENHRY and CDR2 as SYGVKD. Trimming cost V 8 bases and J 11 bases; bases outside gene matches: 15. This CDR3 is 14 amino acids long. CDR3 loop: CAIRGQGLVNEQYF. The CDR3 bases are TGTGCCATCCGTGGACAGGGGCTCGTTAATGAGCAGTACTTC.

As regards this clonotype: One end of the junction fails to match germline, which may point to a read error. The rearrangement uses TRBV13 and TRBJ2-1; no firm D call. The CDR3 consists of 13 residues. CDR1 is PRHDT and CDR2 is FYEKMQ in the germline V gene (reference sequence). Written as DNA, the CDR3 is TGTGCCAGCGGCTTAGTTGGCGTGAGTGAGCAGTTCTTC. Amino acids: CASGLVGVSEQFF.

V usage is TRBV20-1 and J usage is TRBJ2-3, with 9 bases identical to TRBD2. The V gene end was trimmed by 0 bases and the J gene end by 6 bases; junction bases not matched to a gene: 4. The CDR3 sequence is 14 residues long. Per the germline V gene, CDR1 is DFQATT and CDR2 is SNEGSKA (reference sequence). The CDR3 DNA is TGCAGTGCTAGAGATGGCGGGAGGGGGGATACGCAGTATTTT. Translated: CSARDGGRGDTQYF.

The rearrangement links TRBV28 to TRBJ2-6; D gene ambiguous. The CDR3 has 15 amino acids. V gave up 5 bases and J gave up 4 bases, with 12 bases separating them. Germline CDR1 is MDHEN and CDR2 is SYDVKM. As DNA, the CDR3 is TGTGCCAGCAGTGACCCAAGGGTCGGGGCCAACGTCCTGACTTTC. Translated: CASSDPRVGANVLTF.

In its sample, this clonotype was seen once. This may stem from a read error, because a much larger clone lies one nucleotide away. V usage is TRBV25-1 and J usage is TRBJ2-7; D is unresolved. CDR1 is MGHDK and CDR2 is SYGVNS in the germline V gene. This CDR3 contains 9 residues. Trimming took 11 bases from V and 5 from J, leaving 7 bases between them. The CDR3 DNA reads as TGTGCCGAGGCCGACGAGCAGTACTTC. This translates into CAEADEQYF.

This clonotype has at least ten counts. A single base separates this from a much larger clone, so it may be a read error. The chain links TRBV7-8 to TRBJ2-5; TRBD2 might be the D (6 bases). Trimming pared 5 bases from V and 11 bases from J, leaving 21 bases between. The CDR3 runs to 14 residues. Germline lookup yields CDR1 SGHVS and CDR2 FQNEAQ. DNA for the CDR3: TGTGCCAGCAGCGGGACTGGGGGTTGGAATGAGCAGTACTTC. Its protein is CASSGTGGWNEQYF.

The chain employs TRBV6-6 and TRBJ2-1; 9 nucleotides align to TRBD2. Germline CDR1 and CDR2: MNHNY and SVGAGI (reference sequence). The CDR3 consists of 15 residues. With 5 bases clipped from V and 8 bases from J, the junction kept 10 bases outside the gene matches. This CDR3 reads CASSPWRGGPDEQFF. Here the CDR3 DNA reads TGTGCCAGCAGTCCTTGGCGGGGGGGCCCCGATGAGCAGTTCTTC.

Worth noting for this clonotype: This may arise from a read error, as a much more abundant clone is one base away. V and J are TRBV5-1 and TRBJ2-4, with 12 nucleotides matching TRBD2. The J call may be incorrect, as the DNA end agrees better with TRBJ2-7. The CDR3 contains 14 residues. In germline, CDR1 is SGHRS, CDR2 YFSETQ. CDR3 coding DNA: TGCACCAGCAGCTTGACACTAGCGGGAGGCGAGCAGTACTTC. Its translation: CTSSLTLAGGEQYF.

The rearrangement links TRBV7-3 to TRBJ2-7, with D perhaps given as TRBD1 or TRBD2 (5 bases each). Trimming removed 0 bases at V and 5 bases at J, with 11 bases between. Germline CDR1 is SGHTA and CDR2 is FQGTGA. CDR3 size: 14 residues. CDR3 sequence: CASSLTRGEDEQYF. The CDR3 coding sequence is TGTGCCAGCAGCTTAACTCGGGGCGAGGACGAGCAGTACTTC.

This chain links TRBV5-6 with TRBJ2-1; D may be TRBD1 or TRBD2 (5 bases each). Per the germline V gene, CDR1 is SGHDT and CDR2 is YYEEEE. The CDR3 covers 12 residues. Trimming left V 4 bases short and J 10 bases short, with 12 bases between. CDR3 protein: CASSQGPYEQFF. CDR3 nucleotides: TGTGCCAGCAGCCAGGGACCCTACGAGCAGTTCTTC.

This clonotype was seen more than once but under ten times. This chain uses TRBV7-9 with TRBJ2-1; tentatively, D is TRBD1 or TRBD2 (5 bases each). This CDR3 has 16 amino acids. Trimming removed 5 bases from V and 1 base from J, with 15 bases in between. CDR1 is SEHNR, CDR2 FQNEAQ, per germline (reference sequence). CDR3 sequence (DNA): TGTGCCAGCAGCCCGGGACCGTTTAATTCCTACAATGAGCAGTTCTTC. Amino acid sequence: CASSPGPFNSYNEQFF.

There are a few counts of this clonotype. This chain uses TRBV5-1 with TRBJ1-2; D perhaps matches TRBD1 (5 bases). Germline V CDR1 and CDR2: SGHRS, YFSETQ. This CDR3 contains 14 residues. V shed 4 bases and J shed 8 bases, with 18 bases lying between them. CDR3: CASSLTQGRGGYTF. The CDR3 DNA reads TGCGCCAGCAGCCTTACCCAGGGCCGGGGGGGCTACACCTTC.

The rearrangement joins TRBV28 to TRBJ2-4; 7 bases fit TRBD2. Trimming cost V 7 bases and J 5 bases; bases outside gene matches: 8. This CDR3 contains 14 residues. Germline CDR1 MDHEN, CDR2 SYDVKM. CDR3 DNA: TGTGCCAGCACCAAAGCGGGGACGGAAAACATTCAGTACTTC. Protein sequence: CASTKAGTENIQYF.

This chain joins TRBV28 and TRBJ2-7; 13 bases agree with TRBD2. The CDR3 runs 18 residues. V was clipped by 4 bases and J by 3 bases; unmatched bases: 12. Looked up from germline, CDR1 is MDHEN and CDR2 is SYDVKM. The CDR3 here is CASSSLYGLAGANYEQYF. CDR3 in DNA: TGTGCCAGCAGTTCTCTCTATGGACTAGCGGGAGCCAACTACGAGCAGTACTTC. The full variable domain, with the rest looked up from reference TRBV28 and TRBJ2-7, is DVKVTQSSRYLVKRTGEKVFLECVQDMDHENMFWYRQDPGLGLRLIYFSYDVKMKEKGDIPEGYSVSREKKERFSLILESASTNQTSMYLCASSSLYGLAGANYEQYFGPGTRLTVT.

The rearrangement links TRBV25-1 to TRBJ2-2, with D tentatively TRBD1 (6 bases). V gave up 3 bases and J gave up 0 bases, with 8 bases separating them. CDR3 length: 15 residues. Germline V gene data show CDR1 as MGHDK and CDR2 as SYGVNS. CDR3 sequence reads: CASSDNRANTGELFF. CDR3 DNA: TGTGCCAGCAGTGATAACAGGGCGAACACCGGGGAGCTGTTTTTT.

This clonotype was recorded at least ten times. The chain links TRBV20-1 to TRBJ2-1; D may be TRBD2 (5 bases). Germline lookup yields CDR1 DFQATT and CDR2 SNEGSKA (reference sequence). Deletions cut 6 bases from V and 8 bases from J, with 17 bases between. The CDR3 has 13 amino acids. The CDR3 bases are TGCAGTGCCGAATCTAGTCTGAGGGATGAGCAGTTCTTC. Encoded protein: CSAESSLRDEQFF.

The CDR3 reads CSAYRGIAKNIQYF. The CDR3 DNA reads TGCAGTGCTTACAGGGGTATAGCCAAAAACATTCAGTACTTC. The V and J genes are TRBV20-1 and TRBJ2-4; 7 bases fit TRBD1. The CDR3 sequence is 14 residues long. CDR1 and CDR2 (germline): DFQATT, SNEGSKA (reference sequence). Trimming cost V 5 bases and J 0 bases; bases outside gene matches: 4.

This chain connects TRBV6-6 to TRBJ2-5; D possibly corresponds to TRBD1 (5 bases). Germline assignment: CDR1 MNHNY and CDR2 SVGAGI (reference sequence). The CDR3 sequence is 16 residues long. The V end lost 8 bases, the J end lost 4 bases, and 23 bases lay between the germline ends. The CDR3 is CASYTSGANRSETQYF. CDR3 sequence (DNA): TGTGCCAGCTACACTTCTGGGGCCAATCGCTCAGAGACCCAGTACTTC.

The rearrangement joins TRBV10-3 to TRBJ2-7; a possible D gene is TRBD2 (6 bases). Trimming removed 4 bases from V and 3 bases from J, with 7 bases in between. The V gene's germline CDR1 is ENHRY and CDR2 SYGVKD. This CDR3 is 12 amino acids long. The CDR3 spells CAISGGDYEQYF. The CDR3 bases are TGTGCCATCAGTGGGGGGGACTACGAGCAGTACTTC.

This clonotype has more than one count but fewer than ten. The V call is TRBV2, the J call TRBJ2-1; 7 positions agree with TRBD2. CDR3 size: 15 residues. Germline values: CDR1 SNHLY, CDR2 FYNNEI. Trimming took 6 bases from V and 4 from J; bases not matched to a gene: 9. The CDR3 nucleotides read TGTGCCAGCAGGGAATGGGGCGGGAGTTACAATGAGCAGTTCTTC. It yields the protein CASREWGGSYNEQFF.

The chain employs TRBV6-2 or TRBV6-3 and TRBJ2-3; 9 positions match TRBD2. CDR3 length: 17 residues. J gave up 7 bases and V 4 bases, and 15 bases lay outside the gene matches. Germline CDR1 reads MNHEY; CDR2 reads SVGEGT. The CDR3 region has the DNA TGTGCCAGCAGTTCCCGTCCCCGCGGGAGGGTGAACAATACGCAGTATTTT. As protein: CASSSRPRGRVNNTQYF.